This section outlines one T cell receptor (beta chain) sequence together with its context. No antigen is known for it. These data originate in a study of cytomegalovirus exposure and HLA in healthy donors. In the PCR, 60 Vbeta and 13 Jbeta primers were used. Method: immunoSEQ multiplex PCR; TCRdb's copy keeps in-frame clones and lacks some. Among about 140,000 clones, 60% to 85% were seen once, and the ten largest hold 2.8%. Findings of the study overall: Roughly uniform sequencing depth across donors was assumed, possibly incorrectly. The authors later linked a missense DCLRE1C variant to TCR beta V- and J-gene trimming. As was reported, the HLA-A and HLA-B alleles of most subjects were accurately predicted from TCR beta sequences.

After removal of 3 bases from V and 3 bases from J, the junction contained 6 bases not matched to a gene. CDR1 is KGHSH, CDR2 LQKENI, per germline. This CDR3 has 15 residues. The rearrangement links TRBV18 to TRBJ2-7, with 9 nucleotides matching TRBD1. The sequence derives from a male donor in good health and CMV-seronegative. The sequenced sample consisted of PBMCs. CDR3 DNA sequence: TGTGCCAGCTCACCCGGACAGGGGCTGTTCTACGAGCAGTACTTC. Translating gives CASSPGQGLFYEQYF.